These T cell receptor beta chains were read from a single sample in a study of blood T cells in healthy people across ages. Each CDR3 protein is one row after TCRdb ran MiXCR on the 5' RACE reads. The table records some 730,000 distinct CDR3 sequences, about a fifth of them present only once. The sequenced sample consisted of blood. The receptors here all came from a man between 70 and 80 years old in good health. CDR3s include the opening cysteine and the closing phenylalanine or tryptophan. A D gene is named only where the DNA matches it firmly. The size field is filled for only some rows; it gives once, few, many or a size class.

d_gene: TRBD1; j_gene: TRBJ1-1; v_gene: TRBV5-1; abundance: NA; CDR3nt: TGCGCCAGCAGCCCCCCGGGCAGGGGGTTCCCTGAAGCTTTCTTT; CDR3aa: CASSPPGRGFPEAFF
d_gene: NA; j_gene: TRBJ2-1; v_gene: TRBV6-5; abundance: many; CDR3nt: TGTGCCAGCAGTTCCGCAGGGAAAAGCTCCTACAATGAGCAGTTCTTC; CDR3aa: CASSSAGKSSYNEQFF
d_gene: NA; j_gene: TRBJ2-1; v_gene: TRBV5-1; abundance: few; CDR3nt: TGCGCCAGCAGCTCCTCACTTGGCGGGGAGCAGTTCTTC; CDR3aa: CASSSSLGGEQFF
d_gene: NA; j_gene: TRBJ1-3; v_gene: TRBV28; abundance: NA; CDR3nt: TGTGCCAGCAGTTCCCCCTTTCCAAGAAACGCCATATATTTT; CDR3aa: CASSSPFPRNAIYF
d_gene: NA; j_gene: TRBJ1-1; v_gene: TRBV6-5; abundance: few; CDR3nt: TGTGCCAGCAGTACCCGGGCCACTACATCCGAAGCTTTCTTT; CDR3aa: CASSTRATTSEAFF
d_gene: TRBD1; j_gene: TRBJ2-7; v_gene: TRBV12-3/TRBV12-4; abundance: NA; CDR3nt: TGTGCCAGCAGTTTATGGGACAGGGACTACGAGCAGTACTTC; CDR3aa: CASSLWDRDYEQYF
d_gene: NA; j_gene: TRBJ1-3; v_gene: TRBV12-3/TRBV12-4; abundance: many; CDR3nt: TGTGCCAGCAGTTTTGGCGGGTCTGGAAACACCATATATTTT; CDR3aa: CASSFGGSGNTIYF
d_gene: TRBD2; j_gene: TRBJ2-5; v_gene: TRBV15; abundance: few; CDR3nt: TGTGCCACCAGCAGAGAGGGAGGGCTGGAGACCCAGTACTTC; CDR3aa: CATSREGGLETQYF
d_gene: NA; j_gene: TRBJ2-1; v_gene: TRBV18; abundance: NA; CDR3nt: TGTGCCAGCTCAAGAAGCTCGTACAGGGATGGAAATGAGCAGTTCTTC; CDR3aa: CASSRSSYRDGNEQFF
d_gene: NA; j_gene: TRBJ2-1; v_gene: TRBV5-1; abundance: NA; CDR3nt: TGCGCCAGCAGCTTGGCTTGGGGTTATGAGCAGTTCTTC; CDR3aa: CASSLAWGYEQFF
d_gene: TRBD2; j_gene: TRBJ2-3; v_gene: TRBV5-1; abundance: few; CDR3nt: TGCGCCAGCAGGCTTGGGGGAGGGGTAGCGGATACGCAGTATTTT; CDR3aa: CASRLGGGVADTQYF
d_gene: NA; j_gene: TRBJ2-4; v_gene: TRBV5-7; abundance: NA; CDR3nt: TGTGCCAGCAGCTTTCTGCCCGCGAACATTCAGTACTTC; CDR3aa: CASSFLPANIQYF
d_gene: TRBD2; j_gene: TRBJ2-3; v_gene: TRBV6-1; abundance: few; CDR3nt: TGTGCCAGCAGACCTCGAGGGACTAGCGGGAGACGCACAGATACGCAGTATTTT; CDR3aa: CASRPRGTSGRRTDTQYF
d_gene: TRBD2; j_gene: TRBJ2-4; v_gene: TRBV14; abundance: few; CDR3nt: TGTGCCAGCAGCCAAGATGTGACTAGCGAGAGACACATTCAGTACTTC; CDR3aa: CASSQDVTSERHIQYF
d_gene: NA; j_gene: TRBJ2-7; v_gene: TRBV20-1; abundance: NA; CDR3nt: TGCAGTGCTGTAGACTGGGGGGAGCAGTACTTC; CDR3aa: CSAVDWGEQYF
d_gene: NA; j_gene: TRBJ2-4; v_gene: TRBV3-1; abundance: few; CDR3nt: TGTGCCAGCAGCCAAGATTTTAAAAACATTCAGTACTTC; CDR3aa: CASSQDFKNIQYF
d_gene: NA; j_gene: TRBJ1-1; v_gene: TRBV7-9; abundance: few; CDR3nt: TGTGCCAGCATCGAAAGCATGAACACTGAAGCTTTCTTT; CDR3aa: CASIESMNTEAFF
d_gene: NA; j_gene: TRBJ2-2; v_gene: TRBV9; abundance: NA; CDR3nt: TGTGCCAGCAGCGTAAGGACAGATAACACCGGGGAGCTGTTTTTT; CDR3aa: CASSVRTDNTGELFF
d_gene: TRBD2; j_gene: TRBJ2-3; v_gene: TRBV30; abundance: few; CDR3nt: TGTGCCTGGGGGAGACTAGCGGGGATCACAGATACGCAGTATTTT; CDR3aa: CAWGRLAGITDTQYF
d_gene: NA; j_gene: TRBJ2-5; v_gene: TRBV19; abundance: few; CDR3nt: TGTGCCAGTAGTATATACGGAGGTCCCCAAGAGACCCAGTACTTC; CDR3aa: CASSIYGGPQETQYF
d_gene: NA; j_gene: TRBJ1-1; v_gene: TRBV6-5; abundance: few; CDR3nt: TGTGCCAGCAGAGGCAGGGTTACGAACACTGAAGCTTTCTTT; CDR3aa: CASRGRVTNTEAFF
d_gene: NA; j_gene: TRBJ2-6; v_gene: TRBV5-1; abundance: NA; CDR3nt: TGCGCCAGCAGCCCCCCCCTGGCCAACGTCCTGACTTTC; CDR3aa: CASSPPLANVLTF
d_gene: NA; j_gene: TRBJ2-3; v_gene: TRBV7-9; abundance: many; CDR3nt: TGTGCCAGCAGCTTCAGGACACCCAACACAGATACGCAGTATTTT; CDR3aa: CASSFRTPNTDTQYF
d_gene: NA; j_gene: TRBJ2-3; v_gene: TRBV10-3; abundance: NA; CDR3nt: TGTGCCACTGGGACCGCCAATGGAGGAGATACGCAGTATTTT; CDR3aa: CATGTANGGDTQYF
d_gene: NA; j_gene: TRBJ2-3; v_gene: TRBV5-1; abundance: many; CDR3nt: TGCGCCAGCAGCTTGTTGCTACACACAGATACGCAGTATTTT; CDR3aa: CASSLLLHTDTQYF
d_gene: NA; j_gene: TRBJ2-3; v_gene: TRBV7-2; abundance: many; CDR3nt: TGTGCCAGCAGCCCGGGGGTCCATACAGATACGCAGTATTTT; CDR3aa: CASSPGVHTDTQYF
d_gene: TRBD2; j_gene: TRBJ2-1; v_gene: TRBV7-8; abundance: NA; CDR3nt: TGTGCCAGCAGCACCCTAGCGGGGGGGCTGAATGAGCAGTTCTTC; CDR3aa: CASSTLAGGLNEQFF
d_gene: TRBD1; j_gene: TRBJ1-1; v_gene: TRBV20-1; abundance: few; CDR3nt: TGCAGTGCTCCCTCCGGGACAGTGAACACTGAAGCTTTCTTT; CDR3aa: CSAPSGTVNTEAFF
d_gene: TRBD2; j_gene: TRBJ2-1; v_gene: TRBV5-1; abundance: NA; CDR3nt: TGCGCCAGCAGCTTGTCGGGGACTAGCCAGCAGTTCTTC; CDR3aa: CASSLSGTSQQFF
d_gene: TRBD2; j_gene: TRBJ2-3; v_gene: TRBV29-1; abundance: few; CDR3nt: TGCAGCCGGGGGGGAGCGGGGTCTAGCACAGATACGCAGTATTTT; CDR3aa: CSRGGAGSSTDTQYF
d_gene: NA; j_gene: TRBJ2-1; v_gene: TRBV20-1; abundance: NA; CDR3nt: TGCAGCTCGCCGAGCGGGCAGTACAATGAGCAGTTCTTC; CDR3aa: CSSPSGQYNEQFF
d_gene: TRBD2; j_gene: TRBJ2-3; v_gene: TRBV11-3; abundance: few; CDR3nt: TGTGCCAGCAGCTTAGTCGTAGCGGGAGGAGAGTCAGATACGCAGTATTTT; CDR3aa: CASSLVVAGGESDTQYF
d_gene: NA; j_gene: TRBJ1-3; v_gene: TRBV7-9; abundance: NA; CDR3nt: TGTGCCAGCAGCTTAACCCCAGGGCTCTCTGGAAACACCATATATTTT; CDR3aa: CASSLTPGLSGNTIYF
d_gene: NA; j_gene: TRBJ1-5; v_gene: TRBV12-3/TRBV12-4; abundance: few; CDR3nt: TGTGCCACAGGAGTGGGTGATAATCAGCCCCAGCATTTT; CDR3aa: CATGVGDNQPQHF
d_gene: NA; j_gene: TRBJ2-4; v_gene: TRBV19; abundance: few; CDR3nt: TGTGCCAGTAGTAATATGGGCATTCAGTACTTC; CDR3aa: CASSNMGIQYF
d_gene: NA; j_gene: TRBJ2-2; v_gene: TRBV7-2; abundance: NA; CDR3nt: TGTGCCAGCAGCTTCTCTAGGGCCGGGGAGCTGCTTTTT; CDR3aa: CASSFSRAGELLF
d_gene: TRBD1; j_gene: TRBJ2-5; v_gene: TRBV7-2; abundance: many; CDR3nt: TGTGCCAGCAACGACAGGGAATTTGAGACCCAGTACTTC; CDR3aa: CASNDREFETQYF
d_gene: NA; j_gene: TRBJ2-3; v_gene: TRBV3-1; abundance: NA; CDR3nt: TGTGCCAGCAGCCAAGCCCCACCTATAACAGATACGCAGTATTTT; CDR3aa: CASSQAPPITDTQYF
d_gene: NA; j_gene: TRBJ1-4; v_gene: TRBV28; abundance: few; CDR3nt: TGTGCCAGCAGCCGAGGTTCGAGGGCAACTAATGAAAAACTGTTTTTT; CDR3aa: CASSRGSRATNEKLFF
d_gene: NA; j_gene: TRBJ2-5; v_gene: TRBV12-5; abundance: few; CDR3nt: TGTGCTAGTGGTGACGCCTCCCAAGAGACCCAGTACTTC; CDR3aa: CASGDASQETQYF
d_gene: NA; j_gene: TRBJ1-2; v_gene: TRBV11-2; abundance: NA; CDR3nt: TGTGCCAGCAGCTTAGGAGTAGCTGGGCAGGGCGGCTACACCTTC; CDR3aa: CASSLGVAGQGGYTF
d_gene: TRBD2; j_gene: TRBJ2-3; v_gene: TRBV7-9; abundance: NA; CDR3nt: TGTGCCAGCACCGAAGGGCGGGGGATCAACACAGATACGCAGTATTTT; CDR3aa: CASTEGRGINTDTQYF
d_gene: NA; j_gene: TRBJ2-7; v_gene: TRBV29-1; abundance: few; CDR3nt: TGCAGCGTAGGACGGGGGAGCTCCTACGAGCAGTACTTC; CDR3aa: CSVGRGSSYEQYF
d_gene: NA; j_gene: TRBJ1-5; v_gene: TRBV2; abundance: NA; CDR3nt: TGTGCCAGCAGTGAAGGCAGGGGTCAGTGGCCCCAGCATTTT; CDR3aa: CASSEGRGQWPQHF
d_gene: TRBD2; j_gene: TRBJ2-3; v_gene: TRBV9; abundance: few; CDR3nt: TGTGCCAGCAGCCCTCAAAGCGGGGGAGGATCAGATACGCAGTATTTT; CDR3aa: CASSPQSGGGSDTQYF
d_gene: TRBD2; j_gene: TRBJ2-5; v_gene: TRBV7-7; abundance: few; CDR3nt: TGTGCCAGCAGCTCCTTAGGACTAGCGGCCCCCCAAGAGACCCAGTACTTC; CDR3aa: CASSSLGLAAPQETQYF
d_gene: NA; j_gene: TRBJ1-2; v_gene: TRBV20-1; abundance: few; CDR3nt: TGCAGTGGTTTCGTCGGTTTGGGGGGCGACGTACGGGAAAAAAATGGCTACACCTTC; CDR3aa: CSGFVGLGGDVREKNGYTF
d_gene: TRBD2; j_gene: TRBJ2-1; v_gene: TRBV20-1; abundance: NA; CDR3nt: TGCAGTGCGCCGAATAGCGGGAGTGGGAATGAGCAGTTCTTC; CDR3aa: CSAPNSGSGNEQFF